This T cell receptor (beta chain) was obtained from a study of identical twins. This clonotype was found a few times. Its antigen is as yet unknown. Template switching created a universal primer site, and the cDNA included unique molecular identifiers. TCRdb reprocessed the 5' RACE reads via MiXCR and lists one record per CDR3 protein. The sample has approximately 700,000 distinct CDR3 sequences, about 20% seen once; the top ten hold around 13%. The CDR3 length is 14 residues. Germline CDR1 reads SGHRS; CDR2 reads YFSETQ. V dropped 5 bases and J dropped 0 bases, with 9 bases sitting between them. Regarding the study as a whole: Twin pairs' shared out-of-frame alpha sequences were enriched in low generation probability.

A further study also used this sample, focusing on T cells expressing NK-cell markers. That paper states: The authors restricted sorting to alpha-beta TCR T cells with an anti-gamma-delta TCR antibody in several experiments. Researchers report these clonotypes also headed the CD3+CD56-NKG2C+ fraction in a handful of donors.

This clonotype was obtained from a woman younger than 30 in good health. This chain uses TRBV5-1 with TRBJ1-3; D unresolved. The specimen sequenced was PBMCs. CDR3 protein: CASRRIDSGNTIYF. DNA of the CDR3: TGCGCCAGCAGACGGATAGACTCTGGAAACACCATATATTTT.